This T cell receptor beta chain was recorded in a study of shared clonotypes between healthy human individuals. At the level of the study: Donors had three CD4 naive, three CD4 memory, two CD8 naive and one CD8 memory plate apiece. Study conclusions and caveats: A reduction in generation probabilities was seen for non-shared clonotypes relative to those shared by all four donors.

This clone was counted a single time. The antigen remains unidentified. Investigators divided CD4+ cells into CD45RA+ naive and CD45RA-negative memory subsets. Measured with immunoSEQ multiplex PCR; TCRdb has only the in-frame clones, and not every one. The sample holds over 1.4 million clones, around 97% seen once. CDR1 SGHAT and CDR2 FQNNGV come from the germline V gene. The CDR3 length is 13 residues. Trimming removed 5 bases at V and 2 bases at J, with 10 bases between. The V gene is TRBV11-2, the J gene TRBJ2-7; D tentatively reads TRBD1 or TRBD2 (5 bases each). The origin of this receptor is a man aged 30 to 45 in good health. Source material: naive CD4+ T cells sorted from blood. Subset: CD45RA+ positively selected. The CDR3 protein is CASSGGPTYEQYF. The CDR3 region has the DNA TGTGCCAGCAGCGGGGGACCGACCTACGAGCAGTACTTC.